These T cell receptor beta chains were read from a single sample in a study of T cells in Graves' hyperthyroidism and ophthalmopathy. TCRdb re-called the multiplex PCR reads through MiXCR, storing one row per CDR3 protein. The sample carries 300,000 to 450,000 distinct CDR3 sequences, roughly 25% recorded once. The sequencing input was blood. The receptors come from a middle-aged man with Graves' hyperthyroidism. The CDR3 runs from the conserved cysteine through the conserved F or W. The order of the fields is J gene, D gene, clone size, V gene, CDR3 protein, CDR3 DNA. The D gene is left open where the match is weak. Clone size is given for some rows only: seen once, a few or many times, or a class if the clone is expanded.

TRBJ2-1,TRBD2,few,TRBV5-1,CASSLAVSGRPWYNEQFF,TGCGCCAGCAGCTTGGCCGTTAGCGGGAGGCCGTGGTACAATGAGCAGTTCTTC
TRBJ1-5,NA,many,TRBV6-1,CASLSGIGRRNQPQHF,TGTGCCAGCTTATCCGGGATCGGACGGCGAAATCAGCCCCAGCATTTT
TRBJ1-1,NA,few,TRBV20-1,CSARPGQPNTEAFF,TGCAGTGCTAGGCCGGGACAACCGAACACTGAAGCTTTCTTT
TRBJ2-1,TRBD2,NA,TRBV24-1,CATTGGGAYNEQFF,TGTGCCACCACCGGGGGGGGTGCGTACAATGAGCAGTTCTTC
TRBJ2-1,NA,NA,TRBV6-1,CASLDVKGRPYNEQFF,TGTGCCAGTTTGGACGTGAAGGGACGGCCCTACAATGAGCAGTTCTTC
TRBJ1-5,NA,NA,TRBV28,CASSLPRHSNQPQHF,TGTGCCAGCAGTTTACCCAGGCATAGCAATCAGCCCCAGCATTTT
TRBJ1-2,NA,NA,TRBV2,CASRRGQDLNYGYTF,TGTGCCAGCAGGCGGGGACAAGACCTAAACTATGGCTACACCTTC
TRBJ2-2,NA,few,TRBV5-1,CASSTGTLTGELFF,TGCGCCAGCAGCACCGGGACCCTCACCGGGGAGCTGTTTTTT
TRBJ1-2,NA,few,TRBV5-1,CASSLDSGNYGYTF,TGCGCCAGCAGCTTGGACTCAGGGAACTATGGCTACACCTTC
TRBJ2-7,TRBD2,NA,TRBV27,CASAIAGGLNEQYF,TGTGCCAGCGCCATAGCGGGAGGGCTAAACGAGCAGTACTTC
TRBJ2-7,NA,few,TRBV4-1,CASSQESDRSYEQYF,TGCGCCAGCAGCCAAGAATCAGACAGGTCCTACGAGCAGTACTTC
TRBJ2-7,TRBD1,many,TRBV27,CASSYRDRAHEQYF,TGTGCCAGCAGTTACCGGGACAGGGCCCACGAGCAGTACTTC
TRBJ2-3,NA,many,TRBV6-5,CASSYDGPSTDTQYF,TGTGCCAGCAGTTACGACGGCCCTAGCACAGATACGCAGTATTTT
TRBJ1-5,NA,few,TRBV4-2,CASSQDNGGGQPQHF,TGTGCCAGCAGCCAAGATAACGGGGGCGGACAGCCCCAGCATTTT
TRBJ1-5,NA,NA,TRBV6-1,CASSENLHSGQPQHF,TGTGCCAGCAGCGAAAACCTACACTCCGGGCAGCCCCAGCATTTT
TRBJ2-6,NA,NA,TRBV19,CASSIYSSGANVLTF,TGTGCCAGTAGTATTTATAGCTCTGGGGCCAACGTCCTGACTTTC
TRBJ2-7,NA,few,TRBV20-1,CSAVEAEASYEQYF,TGCAGTGCGGTGGAAGCGGAGGCCTCCTACGAGCAGTACTTC
TRBJ2-1,NA,few,TRBV20-1,CSALNYEQFF,TGCAGTGCCCTGAATTATGAGCAGTTCTTC
TRBJ2-3,NA,many,TRBV12-3/TRBV12-4,CASSLSLASFTDTQYF,TGTGCCAGCAGTTTGTCCCTAGCGAGCTTCACAGATACGCAGTATTTT
TRBJ2-3,TRBD2,many,TRBV11-2,CASSLTSAITDTQYF,TGTGCCAGCAGCTTGACTAGCGCAATCACAGATACGCAGTATTTT
TRBJ1-4,NA,NA,TRBV27,CASSLSTGSEKLFF,TGTGCCAGCAGTTTGAGCACCGGGAGCGAAAAACTGTTTTTT
TRBJ2-1,NA,NA,TRBV29-1,CSVEGTGTEQFF,TGCAGCGTTGAGGGAACAGGGACTGAGCAGTTCTTC
TRBJ1-6,NA,NA,TRBV9,CASSVRTSNSPLHF,TGTGCCAGCAGCGTCAGGACATCCAATTCACCCCTCCACTTT
TRBJ1-5,NA,NA,TRBV6-1,CASSPLSQYSNQPQHF,TGTGCCAGCAGTCCCCTTTCACAGTATAGCAATCAGCCCCAGCATTTT
TRBJ2-7,TRBD2,few,TRBV27,CASSQGLAWYEQYF,TGTGCCAGCAGCCAAGGACTAGCGTGGTACGAGCAGTACTTC
TRBJ2-2,NA,NA,TRBV5-1,CASSRDSIGELFF,TGCGCCAGCAGCAGGGACTCGATCGGGGAGCTGTTTTTT
TRBJ2-7,NA,NA,TRBV29-1,CSVSTGEDYEQYF,TGCAGCGTTTCAACGGGAGAGGACTACGAGCAGTACTTC
TRBJ2-5,NA,few,TRBV5-1,CASSSDGTSIETQYF,TGCGCCAGCAGCTCTGATGGCACCTCCATAGAGACCCAGTACTTC
TRBJ2-7,NA,few,TRBV3-1,CASRLRDGQGEQYF,TGTGCCAGCAGACTCCGGGACGGTCAGGGCGAGCAGTACTTC
TRBJ2-7,TRBD1,few,TRBV20-1,CSARGAGGVHEQYF,TGCAGTGCTAGGGGTGCAGGGGGCGTCCACGAGCAGTACTTC
TRBJ2-7,TRBD1,few,TRBV3-1,CASSLPGQAAYEQYF,TGTGCCAGCAGCCTTCCGGGACAGGCCGCCTACGAGCAGTACTTC
TRBJ1-5,TRBD1,NA,TRBV19,CASSGTEHNQPQHF,TGTGCCAGTAGTGGGACAGAACACAATCAGCCCCAGCATTTT
TRBJ2-3,NA,NA,TRBV20-1,CSASLRLPQGDTQYF,TGCAGTGCTAGTCTGAGACTACCCCAGGGTGATACGCAGTATTTT
TRBJ2-7,NA,few,TRBV5-1,CASSAGLAYEQYF,TGCGCCAGCAGCGCCGGACTGGCTTACGAGCAGTACTTC
TRBJ1-1,NA,many,TRBV29-1,CSAWRLNTEAFF,TGCAGCGCATGGCGCCTGAACACTGAAGCTTTCTTT
TRBJ1-5,TRBD1,NA,TRBV28,CASSPPTGASSNQPQHF,TGTGCCAGCAGCCCCCCGACAGGGGCCTCTAGCAATCAGCCCCAGCATTTT
TRBJ1-1,TRBD1,few,TRBV19,CASKQGGVTEAFF,TGTGCCAGTAAACAGGGGGGTGTCACTGAAGCTTTCTTT
TRBJ2-7,TRBD1,many,TRBV3-1,CASSPTGAVNEQYF,TGTGCCAGCAGCCCAACAGGGGCTGTCAACGAGCAGTACTTC
TRBJ2-1,TRBD2,few,TRBV9,CASSVPLAGQLNEQFF,TGTGCCAGCAGCGTTCCACTAGCGGGACAACTCAATGAGCAGTTCTTC
TRBJ2-3,NA,once,TRBV7-3,CASSFSTGSFRGGDTQYF,TGTGCCAGCAGCTTTAGTACCGGGAGCTTCCGAGGAGGAGATACGCAGTATTTT
TRBJ2-1,NA,few,TRBV6-2/TRBV6-3,CASRGLADGYNEQFF,TGTGCCAGTCGGGGGCTAGCGGATGGGTACAATGAGCAGTTCTTC
TRBJ2-1,NA,few,TRBV20-1,CSASGGGGYNEQFF,TGCAGTGCTAGTGGGGGTGGGGGGTACAATGAGCAGTTCTTC
TRBJ2-1,NA,NA,TRBV15,CATSRSGGPYNEQFF,TGTGCCACCAGCCGATCGGGCGGCCCTTACAATGAGCAGTTCTTC
TRBJ2-3,NA,once,TRBV19,CASSTVRGDTQYF,TGTGCCAGTAGTACCGTCCGCGGGGATACGCAGTATTTT
TRBJ2-5,NA,NA,TRBV11-3,CASSLGGGQAQYF,TGTGCCAGCAGCTTAGGTGGAGGCCAGGCCCAGTACTTC
TRBJ1-1,TRBD1,many,TRBV5-5,CASSWTGGLNTEAFF,TGTGCCAGCAGCTGGACAGGGGGCCTGAACACTGAAGCTTTCTTT
TRBJ2-3,TRBD2,few,TRBV7-3,CASSPIAGEVTDTQYF,TGTGCCAGCAGCCCTATAGCGGGAGAGGTCACAGATACGCAGTATTTT
TRBJ2-7,NA,NA,TRBV9,CASSVGSVGYEQYF,TGTGCCAGCAGCGTAGGCTCCGTTGGCTACGAGCAGTACTTC
TRBJ1-1,NA,NA,TRBV2,CASSEFAANTEAFF,TGTGCCAGCAGTGAGTTTGCAGCGAACACTGAAGCTTTCTTT
TRBJ1-5,NA,NA,TRBV6-2/TRBV6-3,CASSGMTGGNQPQHF,TGTGCCAGCAGCGGGATGACAGGTGGAAATCAGCCCCAGCATTTT